The sequence of this T cell receptor (beta chain) was determined in a study of blood T cell repertoires in COVID-19. Study background: The study drew acute and convalescent COVID-19 samples from the United States, Italy and Spain. T cells, B-cell-depleted T cells, or PBMCs supplied cDNA or gDNA.

Germline CDR1 and CDR2: MNHEY and SVGAGI. This CDR3 contains 14 residues. The V gene lost 2 bases and the J gene lost 7 bases, with 9 bases spanning the gap. Original analysis: Reference gene primers were amplified, and this amplification served to estimate nucleated cell counts. Sequencing was performed with immunoSEQ multiplex PCR; in TCRdb, only in-frame clones are kept and a portion is missing. Clonal size and the V and J genes are those of that table, whereas D and trimming came from the DNA. Of 200,000 to 250,000 clones listed, around nine tenths are singletons. The rearrangement uses TRBV6-5 and TRBJ1-6; D is perhaps TRBD1 (5 bases). Sequencing used peripheral blood. The receptor's source is a woman aged 35 to 49 who had recovered from COVID-19. DNA of the CDR3: TGTGCCAGCAGTTACGTCCAGGGAAATTCACCCCTCCACTTT. Amino acids: CASSYVQGNSPLHF.